A single T cell receptor beta chain is shown here with its context. It lacks a known antigen. There are no base qualities to consult, and no much larger clone falls within one base. Library preparation used the immunoSEQ multiplex PCR assay. RNA was extracted from all samples and reverse transcribed into cDNA as template for TCR sequencing. First-strand cDNA was synthesized using SuperScript III with a 2:1 mix of oligo-dT and random hexamers. A synthetic immune receptor repertoire was used to measure amplification bias, and any remaining bias was corrected computationally. The original pipeline was this. Raw reads were preprocessed for error removal, and CDR3 was defined according to IMGT conventions as running from the conserved cysteine to phenylalanine. Clonality was computed by normalizing Shannon entropy by log2 of the number of productive unique TCRs and subtracting the result from 1. CD4 or CD8 identity of scalp clones was inferred by cross-referencing scalp TCRbeta sequences with sorted blood CD4 and CD8 repertoires. Not all clones reach the TCRdb copy of this immuneACCESS table, which keeps in-frame sequences only. Checked studies attribute under half of the gap to unresolved V genes and leave the rest unexplained. The DNA gave D and trimming, while V, J and clone size come from that table. This sample gives 75,000 to 100,000 clones in total; just over 70% of them show up just once. Of the sample, 15% to 20% is held by the ten largest clones.

This entry belongs to a study of CD8+ T cells in alopecia areata listed by TCRdb under 2018. For context, the study as a whole: The treated patients, all with moderate-to-severe alopecia areata, were enrolled in an open-label pilot trial of oral tofacitinib given at 5 to 10 mg twice daily. Patients stayed on tofacitinib for 6 to 18 months and then had 6 months of follow-up off drug so that delayed response and recurrence could be assessed. The SALT score, which quantifies the percentage of affected scalp surface area, was used to measure disease severity in treated patients. High-throughput TCRbeta sequencing was used to examine T cell clonal expansion in alopecia areata in both the C3H/HeJ mouse model and human patients. On the human side, TCRbeta sequencing was run on scalp tissue and on sorted CD4+ and CD8+ peripheral blood T cells from healthy controls and from alopecia areata patients with either patchy or totalis/universalis disease. Tofacitinib-treated patients had biopsies at baseline and at 4 and 24 weeks of treatment, with a later scalp biopsy in several patients. Scalp clonality was compared across normal scalp (n=4), patchy alopecia areata scalp (n=8), and alopecia totalis/universalis scalp (n=8). RNA came from the PAXgene miRNA kit for fixed scalp, the miRNeasy kit for PBMCs, and the RNeasy kit for mouse skin. TCRbeta CDR3 regions were amplified by immunoSEQ multiplex PCR with 35 Vbeta forward and 13 Jbeta reverse primers. What the authors observed across the whole study: Many expanded lesional clones persisted in scalp and blood during tofacitinib treatment, which may partly explain relapse after stopping treatment. Unlike mouse skin, which is dominated by gammadelta T cells, normal human skin has resident alphabeta T cells that are also sequenced, and this complicates analysis of the scalp TCR repertoire. Compared with normal scalp, lesional scalp had higher clonality and more expanded CD8+ clones, particularly in alopecia totalis/universalis, a pattern that suggests antigenic drive. Scalp clonality and the number of expanded CD8+ clones among the top 100 scalp clones were significantly decreased by tofacitinib. TCR sequences shared between patients were less clear than in mice, possibly partly because of HLA diversity in the patient population. Because the treated cohort was small and included a single nonresponder, larger studies are needed to assess links between baseline CD8+ expansion and response.

CDR1 and CDR2, per the germline V gene, are SGDLS and YYNGEE. Reading from cysteine to phenylalanine, the CDR3 counts 14 amino acids. CDR3 DNA only is kept here, 42 bases in frame from base 1. Trimming removed 6 bases from V and 2 bases from J; the gene matches leave 5 bases unexplained. What this sample's treatment or condition label stands for: oral pan-JAK inhibitor, 5-10 mg twice daily. Peripheral blood and lesional scalp punch biopsies were obtained from patients with alopecia areata. After PBMCs were isolated by density centrifugation and stained for CD3, CD4 and CD8, a FACSAria was used to sort CD4+ and CD8+ T cells.

The source was CD8+ T cells sorted from blood, collected at roughly week 45, from a patient treated with tofacitinib. This receptor chain uses TRBV9 and TRBJ1-2; 9 bases in between match TRBD1. This TCR was recovered from a human donor with alopecia areata. The CDR3 loop reads CASTSGTGNYGYTF. The nucleotide sequence is TGTGCCAGCACCTCCGGGACAGGGAACTATGGCTACACCTTC.